These T cell receptor beta chains were read from a single sample in a study of cytomegalovirus exposure and HLA in healthy donors. TCRdb's table, derived via immunoSEQ multiplex PCR, lists solely in-frame clones and lacks some. The table has about 87,000 clones, about four fifths seen once; the top ten hold 3% to 4%. The specimen sequenced was PBMCs. Receptor source: a woman aged 40 to 50 in good health and CMV-seronegative. CDR3s include the opening cysteine and the closing phenylalanine or tryptophan. D genes are given only for firm matches. A row's size may be missing; if present it is once, few, many or a size class.

CDR3nt,CDR3aa,abundance,v_gene,j_gene,d_gene
TGCGCCAGCAGCCTAAACGACAGGGGGCGAGAAGGCTACACCTTC,CASSLNDRGREGYTF,.,TRBV5-1,TRBJ1-2,TRBD1
TGTGCCTGGAGTAGGCAGGGTCATTCACCCCTCCACTTT,CAWSRQGHSPLHF,.,TRBV30,TRBJ1-6,.
TGTGCCAGCAGCCAACCAGGGTTGGGGGCCAACGTCCTGACTTTC,CASSQPGLGANVLTF,.,TRBV14,TRBJ2-6,.
TGTGCCAGCAGAAGCAACACGGGGGGGAACTACAATGAGCAGTTCTTC,CASRSNTGGNYNEQFF,.,TRBV27,TRBJ2-1,TRBD2
TGCGCCAGCAGCTTGGCCGCGGCGGCCTCTGGCTACACCTTC,CASSLAAAASGYTF,.,TRBV5-1,TRBJ1-2,.
TGTGCCAGCTCACCACCGGGCAGTTCACCCCTCCACTTT,CASSPPGSSPLHF,once,TRBV18,TRBJ1-6,.
TGTGCCATCAGTGAAACGGATACAGGGACCGGGGAGCTGTTTTTT,CAISETDTGTGELFF,.,TRBV10-3,TRBJ2-2,.
TGTGCCAGCAGTTTGGTTGGAGGGACGGGGGCTAATGAAAAACTGTTTTTT,CASSLVGGTGANEKLFF,.,TRBV28,TRBJ1-4,.
TGTGCCAGCAGCGACACAGGGTTATCAGAGACCCAGTACTTC,CASSDTGLSETQYF,.,TRBV7-2,TRBJ2-5,.
TGTGCCAGCAGCTTGGAGGGGCCCAGCACCTCTGGAAACACCATATATTTT,CASSLEGPSTSGNTIYF,.,TRBV5-8,TRBJ1-3,.
TGTGCCAGGAAAGGGGGTTCCCCACCCGAAGAGACCCAGTACTTC,CARKGGSPPEETQYF,.,TRBV6-5,TRBJ2-5,.
TGCGCCAGCAGCCAGGTGGGCGGGGAGACCCAGTACTTC,CASSQVGGETQYF,few,TRBV4-3,TRBJ2-5,.
TGCGCCAGCGGAATTCCCGGGACAGGCCGTTCAACTAATGAAAAACTGTTTTTT,CASGIPGTGRSTNEKLFF,.,TRBV23-1,TRBJ1-4,TRBD1
TGTGCCAGCAGCTTAGAACCTCAGGGGGCTGCTGGGGCCAACGTCCTGACTTTC,CASSLEPQGAAGANVLTF,few,TRBV7-6,TRBJ2-6,TRBD1
TGTGCCAGTGGGGGCGGTAACTCTGGGGCCAACGTCCTGACTTTC,CASGGGNSGANVLTF,.,TRBV19,TRBJ2-6,.
TGCGCCAGCAGCCAAGACCTAGCGGGGGGGGCAGATACGCAGTATTTT,CASSQDLAGGADTQYF,.,TRBV4-3,TRBJ2-3,TRBD2
TGCGCCAGCAGCCATGTCGGCTCCTACGAGCAGTACTTC,CASSHVGSYEQYF,.,TRBV4-1,TRBJ2-7,.
TGCAGCGCTGGGGACGGGACTAACTATGGCTACCCCTTC,CSAGDGTNYGYPF,.,TRBV29-1,TRBJ1-2,.
TGCGCCAGCAGCTCGGGGGGGCCGGGCAATGAGCAGTTCTTC,CASSSGGPGNEQFF,.,TRBV5-1,TRBJ2-1,TRBD2
TGTGCCAGCAGCTTAGACAGGAAAGGCGGCTACACCTTC,CASSLDRKGGYTF,.,TRBV7-6,TRBJ1-2,.
TGCGCCAGCAGTCGGGGGGGAGTCTTATCTAGCACAGATACGCAGTATTTT,CASSRGGVLSSTDTQYF,.,TRBV5-1,TRBJ2-3,TRBD2
TGTGCCAGCAGCCGTGACAGGGCGAAGTACACTGAAGCTTTCTTT,CASSRDRAKYTEAFF,once,TRBV14,TRBJ1-1,TRBD1